These T cell receptor beta chains were read from a single sample in a study of blood T cell repertoires in COVID-19. Produced via immunoSEQ multiplex PCR; TCRdb's table is partial and in-frame only. The data hold tens of thousands of clones, with approximately 91% observed a single time. The source material was peripheral blood. Receptor source: a man aged 50-60 years with active COVID-19. Both conserved end residues are part of each CDR3. D genes are given only for firm matches. Clone size is stated in some rows and not others, as once, few, many or a class when expanded.

d_gene,j_gene,abundance,v_gene,CDR3aa,CDR3nt
TRBD1,TRBJ2-1,-,TRBV7-3,CASSLVSGQGNNEQFF,TGTGCCAGCAGCTTAGTGTCGGGACAGGGTAACAATGAGCAGTTCTTC
-,TRBJ1-1,-,TRBV11-2,CASSLGRSGTEAFF,TGTGCCAGCAGCTTAGGGCGTTCGGGGACTGAAGCTTTCTTT
TRBD1,TRBJ1-6,few,TRBV5-1,CASSVGNLGTGGSYNSPLHF,TGCGCCAGCAGCGTCGGGAATTTAGGGACAGGCGGGTCCTATAATTCACCCCTCCACTTT
TRBD2,TRBJ2-1,-,TRBV6-4,CASSPLGGGNEQFF,TGTGCCAGCAGCCCCCTCGGGGGGGGCAATGAGCAGTTCTTC
-,TRBJ1-2,-,TRBV6-2/TRBV6-3,CASSSLISYGYTF,TGTGCCAGCAGTTCTCTTATTTCCTATGGCTACACCTTC
-,TRBJ2-2,-,TRBV27,CASSFGQYTGELFF,TGTGCCAGCAGTTTCGGACAGTACACCGGGGAGCTGTTTTTT
-,TRBJ1-4,-,TRBV5-1,CASSLQGRRDEKLFF,TGCGCCAGCAGCTTGCAGGGTAGGAGGGATGAAAAACTGTTTTTT
-,TRBJ1-2,-,TRBV28,CASSSMRGGAVYGYTF,TGTGCCAGCAGTTCCATGCGGGGGGGGGCAGTCTATGGCTACACCTTC
-,TRBJ2-1,-,TRBV18,CASSSALEAKAEQFF,TGTGCCAGCTCATCGGCCTTAGAAGCCAAAGCGGAGCAGTTCTTC
-,TRBJ2-1,-,TRBV5-1,CASASARGNEQFF,TGCGCCAGCGCATCAGCTCGGGGGAATGAGCAGTTCTTC
TRBD1,TRBJ2-6,-,TRBV28,CASRHPGGPPVLTF,TGTGCCAGCAGACATCCAGGGGGCCCGCCCGTCCTGACTTTC
-,TRBJ1-5,-,TRBV7-3,CASSAGDNQPQHF,TGTGCCAGCAGCGCCGGGGACAATCAGCCCCAGCATTTT
-,TRBJ2-3,-,TRBV6-2/TRBV6-3,CASSYSPAGFTDTQYF,TGTGCCAGCAGTTACTCGCCTGCGGGATTCACAGATACGCAGTATTTT
-,TRBJ2-7,-,TRBV11-3,CASSTGSHEQYF,TGTGCCAGCAGCACTGGGAGCCACGAGCAGTACTTC
-,TRBJ1-2,-,TRBV21-1,CASSKVGYTF,TGTGCCAGCAGCAAAGTAGGCTACACCTTC
-,TRBJ2-3,few,TRBV6-5,CASSSGGSTDTQYF,TGTGCCAGCAGTTCGGGCGGGAGCACAGATACGCAGTATTTT
-,TRBJ1-4,-,TRBV9,CASSVGEGWGEKLFF,TGTGCCAGCAGCGTAGGGGAGGGATGGGGAGAAAAACTGTTTTTT
TRBD1,TRBJ1-1,once,TRBV7-8,CASSLEIGGHTEAFF,TGTGCCAGCAGCTTAGAAATAGGGGGCCACACTGAAGCTTTCTTT
TRBD1,TRBJ2-3,-,TRBV5-5,CASPGGVTDTQYF,TGTGCCAGCCCAGGGGGCGTCACAGATACGCAGTATTTT
-,TRBJ2-2,once,TRBV9,CASSVAPDSHTGELFF,TGTGCCAGCAGCGTAGCGCCGGACAGCCACACCGGGGAGCTGTTTTTT
TRBD1,TRBJ1-1,-,TRBV28,CASSSGQGVRAFF,TGTGCCAGCAGTTCCGGACAGGGAGTGAGGGCTTTCTTT
-,TRBJ1-1,-,TRBV3-1/TRBV3-2,CASSQSGGRGWGTEAFF,TGTGCCAGCAGCCAGTCCGGGGGGCGAGGTTGGGGCACTGAAGCTTTCTTT
-,TRBJ2-5,-,TRBV18,CASSPPLLETQYF,TGTGCCAGCTCACCCCCCCTTTTAGAGACCCAGTACTTC
-,TRBJ2-3,-,TRBV3-1/TRBV3-2,CASSPTLTGNTQYF,TGTGCCAGCAGCCCGACCCTCACAGGGAATACGCAGTATTTT
-,TRBJ2-3,-,TRBV30,CAWSRLGRGGADTQYF,TGTGCCTGGAGTCGATTAGGCAGGGGCGGCGCAGATACGCAGTATTTT
TRBD1,TRBJ2-1,-,TRBV5-1,CASTRGSDEQFF,TGCGCCAGCACCAGGGGGTCTGATGAGCAGTTCTTC
-,TRBJ1-1,-,TRBV7-8,CASSLALRGTEAFF,TGTGCCAGCAGCTTAGCGTTGCGAGGCACTGAAGCTTTCTTT
-,TRBJ2-4,-,TRBV7-8,CASSLARKNIQYF,TGTGCCAGCAGCTTAGCGCGTAAAAACATTCAGTACTTC
-,TRBJ1-5,-,TRBV10-3,CAISDSTRSSNQPQHF,TGTGCCATCAGTGACTCGACCCGGAGTAGCAATCAGCCCCAGCATTTT